This T cell receptor (beta chain) was recorded in a study of cytomegalovirus exposure and HLA in healthy donors. Findings of the study overall: A few CMV-associated chains were confirmed in vitro to be specific for CMV antigens. Subsequent analysis showed first-cohort TCR clusters tending to co-occur in about 110 validation repertoires. Cytomegalovirus-associated TCR beta chains were listed, numbering 150 to 200.

CDR1 is MNHNY, CDR2 SVGAGI, per germline (reference sequence). The CDR3 is made up of 14 amino acids. V lost 2 bases, J lost 6 bases, and 13 bases lay in between. Produced via immunoSEQ multiplex PCR; TCRdb's table is partial and in-frame only. The table has about 180,000 clones, roughly 85% seen once. Notes on this clone: Its antigen is currently unknown.

Sequencing was done on a sample of PBMCs. The clonotype originates from a man younger than 35 in good health and CMV-seropositive. V and J are TRBV6-6 and TRBJ1-2; weak D call: TRBD1 (5 bases). The CDR3 DNA follows: TGTGCCAGCAGTTACAACAGGCGTGAGGATGGCTACACCTTC. Protein: CASSYNRREDGYTF.